Detailed here is one T cell receptor (beta chain). The sample holds other DNA sequences that translate to the same CDR3. This entry comes from a study of blood T cell repertoires in COVID-19. Whole-study context: The study drew acute and convalescent COVID-19 samples from the United States, Italy and Spain. PBMCs, B-cell-depleted T cells, or T cells were the source of the cDNA or gDNA that made up the material.

This CDR3 has 10 amino acids. The V gene's germline CDR1 is DFQATT and CDR2 SNEGSKA (reference sequence). The germline V and J ends were trimmed by 6 bases and 5 bases, with 7 bases remaining between them. In the authors' workflow: Counts of nucleated cells, estimated from reference gene primer amplification, were obtained. The repertoire was sequenced with immunoSEQ multiplex PCR; TCRdb's copy has only in-frame clones and lacks some. From that table come the V and J calls and clone size; the DNA was used to work out D and trimming. The table lists under 200,000 clones, 70% to 90% of them singletons.

The chain couples TRBV20-1 to TRBJ2-5; D is unresolved. The TCR comes from a man between 65 and 85 years old with active or convalescent COVID-19. Sequencing was carried out using peripheral blood. The CDR3 bases are TGCAGTGCCCGCAGGGAGACCCAGTACTTC. Translation gives CSARRETQYF.